This is a list of T cell receptor beta chains from one sample in a study of T cells in Graves' hyperthyroidism and ophthalmopathy. TCRdb re-called the multiplex PCR reads through MiXCR, storing one row per CDR3 protein. The sample has about 580,000 distinct CDR3 sequences, about 14% seen once. The sample taken for sequencing was blood. The receptors come from a young woman with Graves' hyperthyroidism that later progressed to Graves' ophthalmopathy. Both conserved end residues are part of each CDR3. The D gene is left open where the match is weak. Clone sizes are given selectively: once, few, many, or a class where the clone is expanded.

v_gene	j_gene	abundance	d_gene	CDR3aa	CDR3nt
TRBV19	TRBJ2-7	NA	NA	CASSTGTRLDPYEQYF	TGTGCCAGTAGTACCGGCACCAGGCTGGACCCCTACGAGCAGTACTTC
TRBV2	TRBJ2-2	many	NA	CASSEVPDTLNTGELFF	TGTGCCAGCAGTGAGGTACCGGACACCTTAAACACCGGGGAGCTGTTTTTT
TRBV10-3	TRBJ2-5	many	NA	CAISTGQETQYF	TGTGCCATCTCTACGGGCCAAGAGACCCAGTACTTC
TRBV15	TRBJ2-1	many	TRBD1	CATSPRQGRWNEQFF	TGTGCCACCAGCCCCAGACAGGGGAGGTGGAATGAGCAGTTCTTC
TRBV30	TRBJ1-5	many	NA	CAWSKSSSNQPQHF	TGTGCCTGGAGCAAGTCATCTAGCAATCAGCCCCAGCATTTT
TRBV29-1	TRBJ2-7	NA	NA	CSVDKGTTYEQYF	TGCAGCGTAGACAAGGGGACAACGTACGAGCAGTACTTC
TRBV29-1	TRBJ2-7	few	NA	CSVVSYEQYF	TGCAGCGTTGTTTCCTACGAGCAGTACTTC
TRBV5-6	TRBJ1-1	many	NA	CASSLPGVGGNTEAFF	TGTGCCAGCAGCTTGCCAGGGGTCGGAGGGAACACTGAAGCTTTCTTT
TRBV28	TRBJ1-5	many	NA	CASSLSAGQPQHF	TGTGCCAGCAGTTTATCAGCGGGACAGCCCCAGCATTTT
TRBV7-2	TRBJ2-7	NA	NA	CASSWPADSYEQYF	TGTGCCAGCAGCTGGCCAGCGGATTCCTACGAGCAGTACTTC